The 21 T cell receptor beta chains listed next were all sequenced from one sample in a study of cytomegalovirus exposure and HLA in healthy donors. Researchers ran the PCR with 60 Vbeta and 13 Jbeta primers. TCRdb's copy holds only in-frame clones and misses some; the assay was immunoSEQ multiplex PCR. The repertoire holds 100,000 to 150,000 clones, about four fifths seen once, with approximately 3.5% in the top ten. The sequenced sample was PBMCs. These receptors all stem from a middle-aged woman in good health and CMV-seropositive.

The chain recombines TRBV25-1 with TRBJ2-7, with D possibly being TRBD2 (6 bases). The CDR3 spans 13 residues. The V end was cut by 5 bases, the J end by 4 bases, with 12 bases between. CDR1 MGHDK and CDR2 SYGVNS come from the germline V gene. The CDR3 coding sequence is TGTGCCAGCAGTCATCGGGGGTCGTACGAGCAGTACTTC. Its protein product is CASSHRGSYEQYF.

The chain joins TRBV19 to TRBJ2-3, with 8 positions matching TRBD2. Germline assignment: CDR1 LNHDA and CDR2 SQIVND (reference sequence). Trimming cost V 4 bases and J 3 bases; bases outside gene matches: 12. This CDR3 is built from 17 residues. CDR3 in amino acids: CASSTGGGPWLTDTQYF. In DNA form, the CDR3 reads TGTGCCAGTAGTACCGGGGGGGGTCCTTGGCTGACAGATACGCAGTATTTT.

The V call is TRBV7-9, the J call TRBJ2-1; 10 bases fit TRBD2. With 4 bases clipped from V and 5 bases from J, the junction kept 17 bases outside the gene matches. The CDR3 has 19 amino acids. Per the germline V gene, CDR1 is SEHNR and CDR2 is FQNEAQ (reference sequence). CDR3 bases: TGTGCCAGCAGCTCCTCCGGGACTAGCGTATCTCGGTGGGACAATGAGCAGTTCTTC. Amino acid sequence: CASSSSGTSVSRWDNEQFF.

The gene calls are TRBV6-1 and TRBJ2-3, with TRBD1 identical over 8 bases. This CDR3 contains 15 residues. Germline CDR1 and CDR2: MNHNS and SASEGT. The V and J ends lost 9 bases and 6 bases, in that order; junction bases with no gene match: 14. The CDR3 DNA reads TGTGCCAGTGGACCAGGGACAGGTGGTTTTGATACGCAGTATTTT. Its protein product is CASGPGTGGFDTQYF.

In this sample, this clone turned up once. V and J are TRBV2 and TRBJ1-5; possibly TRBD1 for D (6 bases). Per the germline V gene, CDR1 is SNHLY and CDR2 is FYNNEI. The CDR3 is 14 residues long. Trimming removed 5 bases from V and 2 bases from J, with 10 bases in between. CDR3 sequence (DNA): TGTGCCAGCAGTACAGGGTTGGGCAATCAGCCCCAGCATTTT. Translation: CASSTGLGNQPQHF.

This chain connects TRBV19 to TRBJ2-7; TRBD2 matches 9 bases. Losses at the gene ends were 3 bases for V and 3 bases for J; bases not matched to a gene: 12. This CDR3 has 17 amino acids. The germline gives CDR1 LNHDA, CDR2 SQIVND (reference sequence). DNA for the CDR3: TGTGCCAGTAGTATCTCCTCCACTCTAGCGGGGAACTACGAGCAGTACTTC. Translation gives CASSISSTLAGNYEQYF. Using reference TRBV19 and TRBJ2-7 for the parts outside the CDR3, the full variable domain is DGGITQSPKYLFRKEGQNVTLSCEQNLNHDAMYWYRQDPGQGLRLIYYSQIVNDFQKGDIAEGYSVSREKKESFPLTVTSAQKNPTAFYLCASSISSTLAGNYEQYFGPGTRLTVT.

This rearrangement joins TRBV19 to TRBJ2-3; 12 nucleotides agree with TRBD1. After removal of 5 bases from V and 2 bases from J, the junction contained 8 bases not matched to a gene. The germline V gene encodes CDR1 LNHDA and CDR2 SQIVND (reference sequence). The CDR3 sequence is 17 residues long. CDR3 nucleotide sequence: TGTGCCAGTAGTCACCGGGACAGGGGGCCTAACACAGATACGCAGTATTTT. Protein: CASSHRDRGPNTDTQYF. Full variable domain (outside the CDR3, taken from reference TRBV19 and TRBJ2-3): DGGITQSPKYLFRKEGQNVTLSCEQNLNHDAMYWYRQDPGQGLRLIYYSQIVNDFQKGDIAEGYSVSREKKESFPLTVTSAQKNPTAFYLCASSHRDRGPNTDTQYFGPGTRLTVL.

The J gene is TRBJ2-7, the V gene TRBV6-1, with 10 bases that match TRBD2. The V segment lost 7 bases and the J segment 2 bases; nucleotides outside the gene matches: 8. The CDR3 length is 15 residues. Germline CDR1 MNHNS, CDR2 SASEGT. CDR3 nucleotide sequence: TGTGCCAGCACCCTAGCGGGAGTGGTTCCCTACGAGCAGTACTTC. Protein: CASTLAGVVPYEQYF.

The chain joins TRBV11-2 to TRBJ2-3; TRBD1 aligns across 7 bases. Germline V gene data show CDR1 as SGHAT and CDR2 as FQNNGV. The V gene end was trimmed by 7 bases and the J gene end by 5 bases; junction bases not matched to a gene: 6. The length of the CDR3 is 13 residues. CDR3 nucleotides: TGTGCCAGCACCGTGACAGGGATAGATACGCAGTATTTT. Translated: CASTVTGIDTQYF. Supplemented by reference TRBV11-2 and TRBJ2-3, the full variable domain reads EAGVAQSPRYKIIEKRQSVAFWCNPISGHATLYWYQQILGQGPKLLIQFQNNGVVDDSQLPKDRFSAERLKGVDSTLKIQPAKLEDSAVYLCASTVTGIDTQYFGPGTRLTVL.

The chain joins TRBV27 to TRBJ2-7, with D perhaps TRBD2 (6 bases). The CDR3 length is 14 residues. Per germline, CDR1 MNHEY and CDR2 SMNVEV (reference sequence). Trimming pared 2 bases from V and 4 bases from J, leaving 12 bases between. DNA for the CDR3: TGTGCCAGCAGTTTACTCGGGACTGTGTACGAGCAGTACTTC. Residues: CASSLLGTVYEQYF.

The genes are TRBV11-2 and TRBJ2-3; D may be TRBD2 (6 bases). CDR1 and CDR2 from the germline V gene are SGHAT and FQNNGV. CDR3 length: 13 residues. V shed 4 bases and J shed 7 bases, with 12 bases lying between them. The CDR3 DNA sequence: TGTGCCAGCAGCTCCGTTGGGGGGAATACGCAGTATTTT. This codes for CASSSVGGNTQYF.

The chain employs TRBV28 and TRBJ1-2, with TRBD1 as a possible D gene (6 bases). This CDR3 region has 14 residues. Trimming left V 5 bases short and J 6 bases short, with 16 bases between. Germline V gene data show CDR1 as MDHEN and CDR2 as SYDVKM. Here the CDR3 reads CASSETGRQDGYTF. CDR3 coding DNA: TGTGCCAGCAGTGAAACAGGGAGACAAGATGGCTACACCTTC.

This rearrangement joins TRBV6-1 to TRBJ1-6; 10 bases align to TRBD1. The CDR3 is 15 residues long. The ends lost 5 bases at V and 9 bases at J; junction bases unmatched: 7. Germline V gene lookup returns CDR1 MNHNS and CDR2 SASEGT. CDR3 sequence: CASSRDRGVSSPLHF. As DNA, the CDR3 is TGTGCCAGCAGTAGGGACAGGGGAGTGAGTTCACCCCTCCACTTT.

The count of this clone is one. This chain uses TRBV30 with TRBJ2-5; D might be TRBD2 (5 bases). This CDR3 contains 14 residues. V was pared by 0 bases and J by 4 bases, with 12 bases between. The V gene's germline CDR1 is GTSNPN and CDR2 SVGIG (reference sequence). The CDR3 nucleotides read TGTGCCTGGAGTGTACATCGGGGTAGAGAGACCCAGTACTTC. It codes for CAWSVHRGRETQYF. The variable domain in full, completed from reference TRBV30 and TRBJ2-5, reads SQTIHQWPATLVQPVGSPLSLECTVEGTSNPNLYWYRQAAGRGLQLLFYSVGIGQISSEVPQNLSASRPQDRQFILSSKKLLLSDSGFYLCAWSVHRGRETQYFGPGTRLLVL.

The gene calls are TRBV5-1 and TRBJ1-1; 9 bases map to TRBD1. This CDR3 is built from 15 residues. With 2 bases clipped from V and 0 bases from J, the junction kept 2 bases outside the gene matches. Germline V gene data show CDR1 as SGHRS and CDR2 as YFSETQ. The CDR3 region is CASSLWTGVNTEAFF. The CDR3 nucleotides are TGCGCCAGCAGCTTATGGACAGGGGTGAACACTGAAGCTTTCTTT.

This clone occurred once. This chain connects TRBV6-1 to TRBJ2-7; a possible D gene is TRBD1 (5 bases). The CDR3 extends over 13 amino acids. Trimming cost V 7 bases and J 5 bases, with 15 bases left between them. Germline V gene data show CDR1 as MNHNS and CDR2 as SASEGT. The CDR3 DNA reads TGTGCCAGCAAAGGCAGGGTGGAAAACGAGCAGTACTTC. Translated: CASKGRVENEQYF.

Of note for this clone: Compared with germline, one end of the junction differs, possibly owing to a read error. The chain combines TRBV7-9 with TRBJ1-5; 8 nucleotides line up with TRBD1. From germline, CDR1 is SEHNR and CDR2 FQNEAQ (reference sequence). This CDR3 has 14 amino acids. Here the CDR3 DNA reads TGTTCCAGCAGCCGGGACAGGAGTGACGAGCCCCAGCATTTT. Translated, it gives CSSSRDRSDEPQHF.

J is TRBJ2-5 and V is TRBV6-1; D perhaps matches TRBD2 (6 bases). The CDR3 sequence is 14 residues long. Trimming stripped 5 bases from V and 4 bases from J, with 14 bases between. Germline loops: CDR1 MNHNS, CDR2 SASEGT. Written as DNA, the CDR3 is TGTGCCAGCAGTAGTCGACGGGGAGGAGAGACCCAGTACTTC. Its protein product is CASSSRRGGETQYF.

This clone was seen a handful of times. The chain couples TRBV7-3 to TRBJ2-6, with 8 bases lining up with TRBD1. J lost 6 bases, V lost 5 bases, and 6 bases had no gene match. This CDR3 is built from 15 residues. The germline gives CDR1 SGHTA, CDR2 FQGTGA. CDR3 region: CASSQTGVSANVLTF. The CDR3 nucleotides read TGTGCCAGCAGCCAGACAGGGGTGTCGGCCAACGTCCTGACTTTC.

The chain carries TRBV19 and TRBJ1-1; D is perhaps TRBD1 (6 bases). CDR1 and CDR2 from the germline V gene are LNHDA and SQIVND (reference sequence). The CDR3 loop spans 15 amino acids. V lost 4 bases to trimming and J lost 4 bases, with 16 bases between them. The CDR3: CASSTIKRGFTEAFF. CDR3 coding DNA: TGTGCCAGTAGTACCATCAAAAGGGGGTTCACTGAAGCTTTCTTT.

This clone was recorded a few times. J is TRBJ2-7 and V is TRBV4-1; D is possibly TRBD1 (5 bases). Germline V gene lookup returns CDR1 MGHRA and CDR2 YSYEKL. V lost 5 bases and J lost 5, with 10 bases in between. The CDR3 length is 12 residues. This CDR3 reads CASSSLGDEQYF. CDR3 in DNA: TGCGCCAGCAGCTCTCTAGGGGACGAGCAGTACTTC.